This T cell receptor (beta chain) was documented in a study of T cell repertoires in cytomegalovirus infection (dated by TCRdb to the late 2010s). With respect to the entire study: Donor HLA type was relevant to the analysis, as public TCR beta signatures indicated carriage of CMV infection together with the matching HLA type.

V was cut back by 3 bases and J by 5 bases, leaving a gap of 13 bases between them. The CDR3 covers 15 residues, taking in both the cysteine and the phenylalanine. Only the CDR3 part of the read is kept: 45 bases, read in frame from the first base. Overall study results and their limits: In the ex vivo response, HLA-C-restricted CMV-specific TCR beta clonotypes were dominant, and in two of eight donors the single most frequent clonotype came from this HLA-C-restricted group. In both this cohort and an independent approximately 370-donor cohort, the cumulative frequency of public TCR beta family members distinguished carriers of CMV infection plus the relevant HLA type.

A word on this clonotype: Its antigen is still unknown. A clone one base away is much larger, so this may be a read error.

Data came from an Illumina HiSeq 1500. In-frame beta chains were kept once TCRdb had trimmed the public reads at Q25 with fastp and called clones with MiXCR. Entries that share a CDR3 protein sequence are merged under the most common genes and DNA. Within this sample are 150,000 to 200,000 distinct CDR3 sequences, with roughly 9.8% of them counted one time only. In total, the top ten clones hold about 4.6% of the sample. Sample: PBMCs. The receptor's source is a human donor in good health (CMV status not recorded). Some clones in this sample may be carry-over from other donors' samples. The rearrangement joined TRBV12-3 or TRBV12-4 to TRBJ1-4; 5 matching bases give a weak D call of TRBD1. The bases read TGTGCCAGCAGTTTTGGGGCAGGGTCCAATGAAAAACTGTTTTTT. Its translation is CASSFGAGSNEKLFF.